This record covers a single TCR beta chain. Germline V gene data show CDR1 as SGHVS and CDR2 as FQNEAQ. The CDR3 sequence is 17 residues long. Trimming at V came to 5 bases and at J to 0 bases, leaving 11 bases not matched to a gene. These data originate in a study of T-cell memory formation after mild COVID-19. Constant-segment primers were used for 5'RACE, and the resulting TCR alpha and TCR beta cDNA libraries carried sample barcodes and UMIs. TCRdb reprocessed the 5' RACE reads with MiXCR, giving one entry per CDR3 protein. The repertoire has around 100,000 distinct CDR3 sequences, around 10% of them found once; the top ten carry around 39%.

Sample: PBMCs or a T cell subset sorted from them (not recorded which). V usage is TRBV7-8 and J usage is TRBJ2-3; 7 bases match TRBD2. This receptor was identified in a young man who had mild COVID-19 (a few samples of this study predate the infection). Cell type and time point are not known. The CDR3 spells CASSPQFSGPSTDTQYF. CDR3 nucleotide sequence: TGTGCCAGCAGCCCCCAGTTTAGCGGGCCTAGCACAGATACGCAGTATTTT.